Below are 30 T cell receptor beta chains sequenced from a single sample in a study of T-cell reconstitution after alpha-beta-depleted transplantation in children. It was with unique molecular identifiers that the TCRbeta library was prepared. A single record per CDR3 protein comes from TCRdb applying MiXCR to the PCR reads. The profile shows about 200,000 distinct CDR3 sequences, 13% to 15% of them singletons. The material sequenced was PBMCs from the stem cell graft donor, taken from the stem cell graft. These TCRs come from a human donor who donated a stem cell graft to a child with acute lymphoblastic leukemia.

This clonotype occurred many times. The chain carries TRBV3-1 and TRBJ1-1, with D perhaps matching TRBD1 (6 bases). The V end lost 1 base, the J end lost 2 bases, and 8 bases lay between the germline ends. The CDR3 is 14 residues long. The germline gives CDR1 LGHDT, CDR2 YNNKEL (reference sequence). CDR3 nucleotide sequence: TGTGCCAGCAGCCAAGGACAGGATAACACTGAAGCTTTCTTT. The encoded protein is CASSQGQDNTEAFF.

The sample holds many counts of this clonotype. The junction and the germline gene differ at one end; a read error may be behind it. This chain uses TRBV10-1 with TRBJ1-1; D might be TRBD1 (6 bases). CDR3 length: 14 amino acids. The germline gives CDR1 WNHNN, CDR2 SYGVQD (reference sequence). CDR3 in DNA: TGCGCCAGCAGTGAGTCTACAGGGCGGACTGAAGTTTTCTTT. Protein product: CASSESTGRTEVFF.

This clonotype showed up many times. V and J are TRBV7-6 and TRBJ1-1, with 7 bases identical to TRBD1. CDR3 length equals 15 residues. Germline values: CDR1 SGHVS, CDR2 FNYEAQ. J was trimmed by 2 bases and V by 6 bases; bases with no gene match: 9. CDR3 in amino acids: CASSHGQDSNTEAFF. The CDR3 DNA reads TGTGCCAGCAGTCACGGACAGGACTCTAACACTGAAGCTTTCTTT.

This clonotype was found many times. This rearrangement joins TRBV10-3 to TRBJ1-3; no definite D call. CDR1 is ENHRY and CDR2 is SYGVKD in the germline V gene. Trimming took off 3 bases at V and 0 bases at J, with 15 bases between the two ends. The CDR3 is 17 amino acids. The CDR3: CAISDMDRIHSGNTIYF. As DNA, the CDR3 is TGTGCCATCAGTGATATGGATAGGATTCACTCTGGAAACACCATATATTTT.

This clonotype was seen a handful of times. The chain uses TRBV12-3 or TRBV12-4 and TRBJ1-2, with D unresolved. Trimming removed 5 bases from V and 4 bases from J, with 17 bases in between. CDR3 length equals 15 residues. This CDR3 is CASSTGRAAAYGYTF. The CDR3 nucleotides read TGTGCCAGCAGTACCGGACGGGCGGCGGCCTATGGCTACACCTTC.

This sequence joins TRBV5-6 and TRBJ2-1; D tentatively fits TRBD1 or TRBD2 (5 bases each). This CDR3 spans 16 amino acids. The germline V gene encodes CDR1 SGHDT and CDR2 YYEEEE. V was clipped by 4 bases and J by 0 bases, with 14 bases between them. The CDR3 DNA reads TGTGCCAGCAGCGCCCCGTGGGGACGCTCCTACAATGAGCAGTTCTTC. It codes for CASSAPWGRSYNEQFF.

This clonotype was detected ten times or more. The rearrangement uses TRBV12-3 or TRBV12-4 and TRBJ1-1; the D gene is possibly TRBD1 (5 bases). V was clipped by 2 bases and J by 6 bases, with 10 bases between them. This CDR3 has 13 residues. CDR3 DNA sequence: TGTGCCAGCAGTTTAAGCAGGGCGGCTGAAGCTTTCTTT. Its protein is CASSLSRAAEAFF.

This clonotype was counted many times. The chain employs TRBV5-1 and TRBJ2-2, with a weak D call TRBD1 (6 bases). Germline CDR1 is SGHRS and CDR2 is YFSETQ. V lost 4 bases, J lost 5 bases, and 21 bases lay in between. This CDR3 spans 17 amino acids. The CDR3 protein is CASSETGGLLGTGELFF. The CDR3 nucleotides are TGCGCCAGCAGCGAGACAGGAGGACTCCTCGGGACCGGGGAGCTGTTTTTT.

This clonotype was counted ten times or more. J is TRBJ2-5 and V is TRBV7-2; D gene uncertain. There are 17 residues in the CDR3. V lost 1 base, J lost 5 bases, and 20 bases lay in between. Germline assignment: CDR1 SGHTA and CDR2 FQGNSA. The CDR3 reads CASSLGMARVLGETQYF. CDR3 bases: TGTGCCAGCAGCTTAGGGATGGCAAGAGTTCTGGGTGAGACCCAGTACTTC.

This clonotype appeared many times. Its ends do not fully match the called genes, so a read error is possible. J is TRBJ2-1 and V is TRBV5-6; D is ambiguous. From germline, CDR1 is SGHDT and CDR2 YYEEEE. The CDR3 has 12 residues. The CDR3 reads CASSWGAVGRVF. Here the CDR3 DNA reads TGTGCCAGCAGCTGGGGTGCGGTGGGTAGGGTCTTC.

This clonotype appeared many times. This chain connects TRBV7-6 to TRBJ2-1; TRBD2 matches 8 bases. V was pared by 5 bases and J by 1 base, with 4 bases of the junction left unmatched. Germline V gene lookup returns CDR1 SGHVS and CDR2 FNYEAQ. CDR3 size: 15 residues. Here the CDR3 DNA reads TGTGCCAGCAGCGACGGACTAGCTTCCTACAATGAGCAGTTCTTC. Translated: CASSDGLASYNEQFF.

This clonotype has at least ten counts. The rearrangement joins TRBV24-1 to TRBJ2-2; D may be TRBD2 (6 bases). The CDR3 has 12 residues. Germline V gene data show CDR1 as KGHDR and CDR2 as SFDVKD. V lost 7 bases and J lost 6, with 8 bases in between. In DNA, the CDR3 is TGTGCCACCAGAGCGGGTGCCGGGGAGCTGTTTTTT. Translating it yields CATRAGAGELFF.

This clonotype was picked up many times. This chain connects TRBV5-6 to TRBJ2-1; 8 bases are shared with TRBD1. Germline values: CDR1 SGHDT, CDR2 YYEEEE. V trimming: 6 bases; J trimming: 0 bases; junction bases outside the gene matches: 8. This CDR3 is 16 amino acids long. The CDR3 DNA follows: TGTGCCAGCACCAGGACCACAGGGGGCTCCTACAATGAGCAGTTCTTC. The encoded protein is CASTRTTGGSYNEQFF.

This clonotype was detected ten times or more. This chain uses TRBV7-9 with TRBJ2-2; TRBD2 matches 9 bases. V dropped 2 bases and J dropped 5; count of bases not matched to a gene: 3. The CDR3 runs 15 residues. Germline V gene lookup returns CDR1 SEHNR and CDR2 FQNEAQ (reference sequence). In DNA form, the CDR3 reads TGTGCCAGCAGCTTACTGACTAGCGGAACCGGGGAGCTGTTTTTT. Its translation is CASSLLTSGTGELFF.

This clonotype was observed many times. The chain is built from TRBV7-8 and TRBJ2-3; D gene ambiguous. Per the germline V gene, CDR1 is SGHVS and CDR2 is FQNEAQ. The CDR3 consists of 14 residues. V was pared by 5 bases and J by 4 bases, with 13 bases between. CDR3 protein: CASSPSVSPDTQYF. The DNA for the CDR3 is TGTGCCAGCAGCCCCTCCGTTTCCCCAGATACGCAGTATTTT. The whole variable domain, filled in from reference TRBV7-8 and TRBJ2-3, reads GAGVSQSPRYKVAKRGQDVALRCDPISGHVSLFWYQQALGQGPEFLTYFQNEAQLDKSGLPSDRFFAERPEGSVSTLKIQRTQQEDSAVYLCASSPSVSPDTQYFGPGTRLTVL.

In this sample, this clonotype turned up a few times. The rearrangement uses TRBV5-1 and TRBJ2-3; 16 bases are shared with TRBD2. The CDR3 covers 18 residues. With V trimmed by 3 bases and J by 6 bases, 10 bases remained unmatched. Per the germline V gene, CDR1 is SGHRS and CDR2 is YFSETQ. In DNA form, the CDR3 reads TGCGCCAGCAGCTCAGAGATGGGACTAGCGGGAGGGCCTGATACGCAGTATTTT. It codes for CASSSEMGLAGGPDTQYF. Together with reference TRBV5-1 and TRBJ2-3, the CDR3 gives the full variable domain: KAGVTQTPRYLIKTRGQQVTLSCSPISGHRSVSWYQQTPGQGLQFLFEYFSETQRNKGNFPGRFSGRQFSNSRSEMNVSTLELGDSALYLCASSSEMGLAGGPDTQYFGPGTRLTVL.

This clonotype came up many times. The DNA of the CDR3 is TGCAGTGCTGAGGCCGGGACTATCCTTCAAGAGACCCAGTACTTC. Translated, it gives CSAEAGTILQETQYF. The J gene is TRBJ2-5, the V gene TRBV20-1; 7 positions match TRBD2. Germline loops: CDR1 DFQATT, CDR2 SNEGSKA (reference sequence). CDR3 size: 15 residues. V lost 5 bases to trimming and J lost 2 bases; unmatched junction nucleotides: 11.

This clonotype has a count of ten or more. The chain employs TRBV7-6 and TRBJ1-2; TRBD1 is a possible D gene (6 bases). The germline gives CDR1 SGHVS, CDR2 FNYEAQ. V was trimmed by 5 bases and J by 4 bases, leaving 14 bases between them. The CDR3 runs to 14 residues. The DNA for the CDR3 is TGTGCCAGCAGCCCGCGCCCAGGGGCCTATGGCTACACCTTC. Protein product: CASSPRPGAYGYTF.

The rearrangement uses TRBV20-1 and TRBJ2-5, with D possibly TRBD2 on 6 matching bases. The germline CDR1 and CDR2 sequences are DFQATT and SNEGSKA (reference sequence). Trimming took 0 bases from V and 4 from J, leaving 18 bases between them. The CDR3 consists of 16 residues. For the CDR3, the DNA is TGCAGTGCTAGAGATCGCGGAGGGCCCGGGGGAGAGACCCAGTACTTC. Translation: CSARDRGGPGGETQYF.

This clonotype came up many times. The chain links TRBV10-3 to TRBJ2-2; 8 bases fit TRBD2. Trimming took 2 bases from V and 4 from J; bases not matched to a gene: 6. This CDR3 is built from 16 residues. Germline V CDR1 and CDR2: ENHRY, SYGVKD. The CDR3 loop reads CAISEHSGTSTGELFF. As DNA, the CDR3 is TGTGCCATCAGTGAGCATAGCGGGACTAGCACCGGGGAGCTGTTTTTT.

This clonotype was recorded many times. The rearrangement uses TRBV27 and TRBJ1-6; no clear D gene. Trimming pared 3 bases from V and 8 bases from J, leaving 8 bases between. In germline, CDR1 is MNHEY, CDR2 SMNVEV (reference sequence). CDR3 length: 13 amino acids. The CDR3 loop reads CASSFSHDSPLHF. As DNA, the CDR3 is TGTGCCAGCAGTTTTTCACATGATTCACCCCTCCACTTT.

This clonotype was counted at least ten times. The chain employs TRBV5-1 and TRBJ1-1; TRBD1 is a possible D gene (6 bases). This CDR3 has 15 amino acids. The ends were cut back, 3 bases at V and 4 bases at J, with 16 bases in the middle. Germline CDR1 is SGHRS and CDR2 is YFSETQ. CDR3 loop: CASSYMGGLSTEAFF. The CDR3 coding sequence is TGCGCCAGCAGCTATATGGGGGGGCTGTCCACTGAAGCTTTCTTT.

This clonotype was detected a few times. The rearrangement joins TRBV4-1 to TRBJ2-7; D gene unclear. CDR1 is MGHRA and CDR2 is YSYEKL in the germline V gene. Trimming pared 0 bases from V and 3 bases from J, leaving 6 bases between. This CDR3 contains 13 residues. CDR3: CASSQEWGYEQYF. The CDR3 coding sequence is TGCGCCAGCAGCCAAGAATGGGGCTACGAGCAGTACTTC.

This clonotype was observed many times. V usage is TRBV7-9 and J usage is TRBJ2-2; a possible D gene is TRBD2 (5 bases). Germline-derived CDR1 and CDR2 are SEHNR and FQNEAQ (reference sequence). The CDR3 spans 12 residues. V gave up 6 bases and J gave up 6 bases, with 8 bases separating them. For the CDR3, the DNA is TGTGCCAGCAGGAGGGCGCCCGGGGAGCTGTTTTTT. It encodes CASRRAPGELFF.

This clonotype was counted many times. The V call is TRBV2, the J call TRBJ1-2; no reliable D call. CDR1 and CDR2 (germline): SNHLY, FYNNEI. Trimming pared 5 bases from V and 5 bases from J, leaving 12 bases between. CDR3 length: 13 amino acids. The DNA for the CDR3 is TGTGCCAGCAGTCCGCGTTTGGTTTATGGCTACACCTTC. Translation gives CASSPRLVYGYTF.

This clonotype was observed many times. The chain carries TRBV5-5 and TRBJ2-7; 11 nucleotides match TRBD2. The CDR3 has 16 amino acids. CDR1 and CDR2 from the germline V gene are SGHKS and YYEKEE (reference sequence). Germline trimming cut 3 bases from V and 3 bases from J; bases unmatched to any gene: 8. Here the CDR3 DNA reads TGTGCCAGCAGCTCCACCGGGACTAGCGGCTACTACGAGCAGTACTTC. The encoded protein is CASSSTGTSGYYEQYF.

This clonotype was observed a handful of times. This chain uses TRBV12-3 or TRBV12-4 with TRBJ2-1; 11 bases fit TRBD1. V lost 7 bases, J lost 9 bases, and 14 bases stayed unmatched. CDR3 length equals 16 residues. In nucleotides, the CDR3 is TGTGCCAGCACCGACCACACCACGGGACAGGGGGGTGAGCAGTTCTTC. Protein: CASTDHTTGQGGEQFF.

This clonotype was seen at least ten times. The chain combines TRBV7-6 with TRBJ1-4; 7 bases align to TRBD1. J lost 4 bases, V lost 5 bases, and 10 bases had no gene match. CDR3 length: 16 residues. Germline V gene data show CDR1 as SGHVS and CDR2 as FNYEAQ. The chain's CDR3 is CASSLRLTGSNEKLFF. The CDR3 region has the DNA TGTGCCAGCAGCCTACGCCTGACAGGGAGTAATGAAAAACTGTTTTTT.

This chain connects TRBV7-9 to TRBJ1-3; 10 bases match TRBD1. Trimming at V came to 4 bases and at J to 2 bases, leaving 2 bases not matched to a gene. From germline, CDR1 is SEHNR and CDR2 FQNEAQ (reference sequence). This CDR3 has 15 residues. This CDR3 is CASSYGQGAGNTIYF. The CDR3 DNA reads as TGTGCCAGCAGCTACGGACAGGGGGCTGGAAACACCATATATTTT.

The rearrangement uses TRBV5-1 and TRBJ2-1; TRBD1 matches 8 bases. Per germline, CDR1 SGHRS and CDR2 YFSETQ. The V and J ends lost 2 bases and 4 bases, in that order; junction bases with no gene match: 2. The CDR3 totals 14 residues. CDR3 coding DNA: TGCGCCAGCAGCTTAAACAGGGGGTACAATGAGCAGTTCTTC. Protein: CASSLNRGYNEQFF.